The 8 T cell receptor beta chains in this list originate from one sample, sequenced in a study of shared clonotypes between healthy human individuals. TCRdb's table, derived via immunoSEQ multiplex PCR, lists solely in-frame clones and lacks some. Of approximately 980,000 clones in the sample, over 75% are singletons; the top ten hold around 1.4%. The sequenced sample was memory CD4+ T cells sorted from blood. Subset noted: CD45RA-negative fraction. Every receptor here comes from a man between 18 and 35 years old in good health.

This sequence joins TRBV6-1 and TRBJ1-4; weak D call: TRBD1 (5 bases). CDR1 is MNHNS and CDR2 is SASEGT in the germline V gene. The V and J ends lost 0 bases and 8 bases respectively, with 10 bases between them. The CDR3 runs 14 residues. CDR3 protein: CASSEAVEGEKLFF. The CDR3, as DNA: TGTGCCAGCAGTGAAGCGGTTGAGGGGGAAAAACTGTTTTTT.

The rearrangement joins TRBV6-1 to TRBJ1-5; no definite D call. The V and J ends lost 3 bases and 2 bases respectively, with 11 bases between them. Germline V gene lookup returns CDR1 MNHNS and CDR2 SASEGT. The CDR3 consists of 15 residues. CDR3 protein: CASSDGPEGNQPQHF. DNA of the CDR3: TGTGCCAGCAGTGACGGCCCAGAGGGCAATCAGCCCCAGCATTTT.

Concerning this clone itself: Other DNA sequences of this sample code for an identical CDR3. The V and J genes are TRBV9 and TRBJ1-3; no reliable D call. V was shortened by 0 bases and J by 4 bases, with 5 bases between the two germline ends. The CDR3 runs 13 residues. Germline V lookup: CDR1 SGDLS, CDR2 YYNGEE. CDR3 coding DNA: TGTGCCAGCAGCGTAGGGGGAGGAAACACCATATATTTT. Protein product: CASSVGGGNTIYF.

The J gene is TRBJ2-5, the V gene TRBV5-1; 9 bases fit TRBD1. Trimming removed 1 base from V and 7 bases from J; junction bases left unmatched: 11. Per germline, CDR1 SGHRS and CDR2 YFSETQ. The CDR3 contains 16 residues. The CDR3 coding sequence is TGCGCCAGCAGCTTGTGGGGACAGGGTGAGGTTGGGACCCAGTACTTC. Translating gives CASSLWGQGEVGTQYF.

This clone was counted only a few times. The chain couples TRBV10-3 to TRBJ2-7; D might be TRBD2 (6 bases). V was trimmed by 4 bases and J by 6 bases, leaving 16 bases between them. The CDR3 sequence is 14 residues long. Germline lookup yields CDR1 ENHRY and CDR2 SYGVKD. This CDR3 is CAISAVTGVSEQYF. The DNA of the CDR3 is TGTGCCATCAGTGCGGTGACGGGAGTGAGCGAGCAGTACTTC.

The V and J genes are TRBV7-2 and TRBJ2-1; TRBD2 matches 11 bases. Germline V lookup: CDR1 SGHTA, CDR2 FQGNSA. This CDR3 has 15 amino acids. V trimming: 5 bases; J trimming: 7 bases; junction bases outside the gene matches: 7. For the CDR3, the DNA is TGTGCCAGCAGCCTCCGGACTAGCGGGTCGAATGAGCAGTTCTTC. Protein: CASSLRTSGSNEQFF.

In DNA form, the CDR3 reads TGTGCCAGCAGCCCCGGGGGGGTACGCGCAGAGACCCAGTACTTC. Its protein is CASSPGGVRAETQYF. The rearrangement joins TRBV7-9 to TRBJ2-5; TRBD2 aligns across 8 bases. Losses at the gene ends were 5 bases for V and 4 bases for J; bases not matched to a gene: 9. Per the germline V gene, CDR1 is SEHNR and CDR2 is FQNEAQ (reference sequence). The CDR3 covers 15 residues.

This clone was seen a few times. The chain recombines TRBV30 with TRBJ2-7, with D possibly called TRBD1 or TRBD2 (6 bases each). This CDR3 is built from 16 residues. CDR1 and CDR2 from the germline V gene are GTSNPN and SVGIG (reference sequence). V was pared by 0 bases and J by 4 bases, with 19 bases between. Written as DNA, the CDR3 is TGTGCCTGGAGTGTACTTGGGGGGCAGGGTAGATACGAGCAGTACTTC. Translation gives CAWSVLGGQGRYEQYF.